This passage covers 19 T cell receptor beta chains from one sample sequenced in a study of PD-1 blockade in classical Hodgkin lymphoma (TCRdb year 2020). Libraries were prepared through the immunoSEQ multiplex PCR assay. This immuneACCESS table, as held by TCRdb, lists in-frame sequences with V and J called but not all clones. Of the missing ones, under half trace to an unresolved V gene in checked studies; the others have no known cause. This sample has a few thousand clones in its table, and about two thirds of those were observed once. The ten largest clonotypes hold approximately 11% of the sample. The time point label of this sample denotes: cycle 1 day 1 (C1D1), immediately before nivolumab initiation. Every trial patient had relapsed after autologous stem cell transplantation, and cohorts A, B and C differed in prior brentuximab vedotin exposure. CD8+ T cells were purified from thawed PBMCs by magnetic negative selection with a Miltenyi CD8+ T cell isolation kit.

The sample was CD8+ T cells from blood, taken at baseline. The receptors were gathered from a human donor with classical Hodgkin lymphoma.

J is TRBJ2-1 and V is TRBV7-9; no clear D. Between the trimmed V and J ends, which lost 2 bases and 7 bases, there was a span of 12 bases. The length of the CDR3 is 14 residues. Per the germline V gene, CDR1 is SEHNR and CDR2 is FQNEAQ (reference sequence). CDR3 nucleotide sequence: TGTGCCAGCAGCTTAACCGGGCCGATAAATGAGCAGTTCTTC. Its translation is CASSLTGPINEQFF.

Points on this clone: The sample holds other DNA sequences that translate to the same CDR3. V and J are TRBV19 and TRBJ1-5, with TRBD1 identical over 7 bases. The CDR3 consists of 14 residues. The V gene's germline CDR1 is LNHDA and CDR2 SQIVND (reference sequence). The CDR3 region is CAVIGEGASQPQHF. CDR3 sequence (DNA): TGTGCGGTCATCGGGGAGGGGGCTAGTCAGCCCCAGCATTTT.

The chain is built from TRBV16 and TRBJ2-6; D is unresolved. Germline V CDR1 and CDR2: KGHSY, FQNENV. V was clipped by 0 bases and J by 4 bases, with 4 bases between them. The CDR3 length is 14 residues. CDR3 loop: CASSQSSGANVLTF. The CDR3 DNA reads TGTGCCAGCAGCCAATCGTCCGGGGCCAACGTCCTGACTTTC.

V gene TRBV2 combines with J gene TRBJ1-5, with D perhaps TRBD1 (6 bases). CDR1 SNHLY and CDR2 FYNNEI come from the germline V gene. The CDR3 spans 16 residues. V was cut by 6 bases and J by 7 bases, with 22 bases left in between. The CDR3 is CASSLLRGREEQPQHF. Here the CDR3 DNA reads TGTGCCAGCAGCCTCCTGCGGGGGCGGGAGGAACAGCCCCAGCATTTT. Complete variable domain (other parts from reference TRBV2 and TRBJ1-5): EPEVTQTPSHQVTQMGQEVILRCVPISNHLYFYWYRQILGQKVEFLVSFYNNEISEKSEIFDDQFSVERPDGSNFTLKIRSTKLEDSAMYFCASSLLRGREEQPQHFGDGTRLSIL.

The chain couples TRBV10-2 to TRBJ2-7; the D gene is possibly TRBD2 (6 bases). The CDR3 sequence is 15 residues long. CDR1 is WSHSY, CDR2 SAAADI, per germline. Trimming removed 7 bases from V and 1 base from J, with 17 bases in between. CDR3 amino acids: CASTDWGGPSYEQYF. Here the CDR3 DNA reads TGCGCCAGCACCGACTGGGGAGGTCCGTCCTACGAGCAGTACTTC.

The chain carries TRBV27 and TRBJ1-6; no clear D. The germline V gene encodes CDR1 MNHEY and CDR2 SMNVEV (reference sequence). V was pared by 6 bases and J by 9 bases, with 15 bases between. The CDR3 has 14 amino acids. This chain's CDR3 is CASRSVGVGSPLHF. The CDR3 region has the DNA TGTGCCAGCAGAAGTGTCGGGGTTGGTTCACCCCTCCACTTT.

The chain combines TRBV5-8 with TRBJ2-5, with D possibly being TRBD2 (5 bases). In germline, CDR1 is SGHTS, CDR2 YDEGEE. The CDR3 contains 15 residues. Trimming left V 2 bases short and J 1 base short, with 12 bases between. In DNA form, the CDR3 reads TGTGCCAGCAGCTTCGGGGTGGATGGCCAAGAGACCCAGTACTTC. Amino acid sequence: CASSFGVDGQETQYF.

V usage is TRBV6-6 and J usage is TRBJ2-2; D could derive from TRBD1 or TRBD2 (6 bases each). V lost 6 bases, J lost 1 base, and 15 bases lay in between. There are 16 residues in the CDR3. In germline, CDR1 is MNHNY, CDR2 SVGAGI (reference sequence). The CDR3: CASSPRGRENTGELFF. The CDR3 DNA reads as TGTGCCAGCAGCCCTCGGGGGCGGGAGAACACCGGGGAGCTGTTTTTT.

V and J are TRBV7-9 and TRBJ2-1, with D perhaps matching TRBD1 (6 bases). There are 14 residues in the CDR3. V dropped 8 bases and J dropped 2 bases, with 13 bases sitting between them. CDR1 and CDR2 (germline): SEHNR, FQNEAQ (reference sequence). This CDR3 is CASPQGLPYNEQFF. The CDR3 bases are TGTGCCAGCCCCCAGGGGTTGCCCTACAATGAGCAGTTCTTC. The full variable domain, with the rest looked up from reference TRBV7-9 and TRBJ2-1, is DTGVSQNPRHKITKRGQNVTFRCDPISEHNRLYWYRQTLGQGPEFLTYFQNEAQLEKSRLLSDRFSAERPKGSFSTLEIQRTEQGDSAMYLCASPQGLPYNEQFFGPGTRLTVL.

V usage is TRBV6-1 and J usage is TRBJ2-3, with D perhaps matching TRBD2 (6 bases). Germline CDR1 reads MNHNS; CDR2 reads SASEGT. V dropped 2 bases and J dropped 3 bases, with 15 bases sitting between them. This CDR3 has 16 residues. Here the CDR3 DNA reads TGTGCCAGCAGTGAATTACCGGGGGTGAAAACAGATACGCAGTATTTT. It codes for CASSELPGVKTDTQYF.

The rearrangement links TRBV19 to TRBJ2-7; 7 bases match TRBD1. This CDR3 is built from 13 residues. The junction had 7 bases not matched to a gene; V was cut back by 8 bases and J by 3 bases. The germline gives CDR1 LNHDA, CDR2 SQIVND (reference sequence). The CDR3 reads CASSTGSIYEQYF. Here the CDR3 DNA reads TGTGCCAGTTCGACAGGGTCTATCTACGAGCAGTACTTC. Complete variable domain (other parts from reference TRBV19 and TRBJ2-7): DGGITQSPKYLFRKEGQNVTLSCEQNLNHDAMYWYRQDPGQGLRLIYYSQIVNDFQKGDIAEGYSVSREKKESFPLTVTSAQKNPTAFYLCASSTGSIYEQYFGPGTRLTVT.

Here the CDR3 reads CASSGPSAQETQYF. The CDR3 nucleotides are TGTGCCAGCAGCGGTCCTAGCGCCCAAGAGACCCAGTACTTC. The V call is TRBV9, the J call TRBJ2-5; TRBD2 is a possible D gene (6 bases). Germline CDR1 reads SGDLS; CDR2 reads YYNGEE. This CDR3 region has 14 residues. Trimming stripped 3 bases from V and 1 base from J, with 10 bases between.

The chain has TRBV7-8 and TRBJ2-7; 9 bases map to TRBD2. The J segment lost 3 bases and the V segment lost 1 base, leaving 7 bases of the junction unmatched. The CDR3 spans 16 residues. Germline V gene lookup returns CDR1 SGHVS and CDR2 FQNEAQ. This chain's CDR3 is CASSLVGGGGGYEQYF. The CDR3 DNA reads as TGTGCCAGCAGCTTAGTAGGTGGCGGGGGGGGCTACGAGCAGTACTTC. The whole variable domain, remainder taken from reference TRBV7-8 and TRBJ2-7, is GAGVSQSPRYKVAKRGQDVALRCDPISGHVSLFWYQQALGQGPEFLTYFQNEAQLDKSGLPSDRFFAERPEGSVSTLKIQRTQQEDSAVYLCASSLVGGGGGYEQYFGPGTRLTVT.

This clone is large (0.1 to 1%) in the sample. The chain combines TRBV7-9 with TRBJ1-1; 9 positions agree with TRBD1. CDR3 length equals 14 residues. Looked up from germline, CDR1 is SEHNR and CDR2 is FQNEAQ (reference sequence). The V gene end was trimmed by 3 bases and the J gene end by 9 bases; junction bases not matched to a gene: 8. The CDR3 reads CASSFPGDREKAFF. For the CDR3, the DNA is TGTGCCAGCAGCTTCCCAGGGGACAGGGAAAAAGCTTTCTTT.

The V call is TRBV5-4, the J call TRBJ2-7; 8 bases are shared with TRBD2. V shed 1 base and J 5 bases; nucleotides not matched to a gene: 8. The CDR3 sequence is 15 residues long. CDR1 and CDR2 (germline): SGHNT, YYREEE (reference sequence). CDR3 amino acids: CASSLNSGIGDEQYF. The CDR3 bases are TGTGCCAGCAGCTTGAATAGCGGGATAGGGGACGAGCAGTACTTC.

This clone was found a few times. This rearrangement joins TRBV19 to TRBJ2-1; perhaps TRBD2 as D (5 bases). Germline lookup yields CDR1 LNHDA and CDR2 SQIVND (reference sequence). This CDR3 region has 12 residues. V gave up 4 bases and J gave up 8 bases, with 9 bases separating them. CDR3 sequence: CASSTEGDEQFF. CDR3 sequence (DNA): TGTGCCAGTAGTACTGAGGGTGATGAGCAGTTCTTC.

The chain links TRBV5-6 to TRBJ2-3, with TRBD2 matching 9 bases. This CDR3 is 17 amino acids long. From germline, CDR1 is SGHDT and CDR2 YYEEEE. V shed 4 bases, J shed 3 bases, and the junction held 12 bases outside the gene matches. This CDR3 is CASSQSGGLDRTDTQYF. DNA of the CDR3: TGTGCCAGCAGCCAGAGCGGGGGGTTGGACCGAACAGATACGCAGTATTTT. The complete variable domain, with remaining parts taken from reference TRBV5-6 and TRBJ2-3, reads DAGVTQSPTHLIKTRGQQVTLRCSPKSGHDTVSWYQQALGQGPQFIFQYYEEEERQRGNFPDRFSGHQFPNYSSELNVNALLLGDSALYLCASSQSGGLDRTDTQYFGPGTRLTVL.

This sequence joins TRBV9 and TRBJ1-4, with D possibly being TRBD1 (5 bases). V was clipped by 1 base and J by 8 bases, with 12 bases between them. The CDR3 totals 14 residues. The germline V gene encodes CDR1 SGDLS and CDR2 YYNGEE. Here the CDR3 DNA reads TGTGCCAGCAGCGTATGGGGGGGTGGCGAAAAACTGTTTTTT. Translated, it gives CASSVWGGGEKLFF.

The DNA of the CDR3 is TGCGCCAGCAGCCAAGTAGCGGGGGGGCTTGTTGAGACCCAGTACTTC. Protein sequence: CASSQVAGGLVETQYF. The rearrangement uses TRBV4-1 and TRBJ2-5, with 11 bases that match TRBD2. Losses at the gene ends were 1 base for V and 5 bases for J; bases not matched to a gene: 6. The CDR3 is 16 residues long. Germline CDR1 and CDR2: MGHRA and YSYEKL.